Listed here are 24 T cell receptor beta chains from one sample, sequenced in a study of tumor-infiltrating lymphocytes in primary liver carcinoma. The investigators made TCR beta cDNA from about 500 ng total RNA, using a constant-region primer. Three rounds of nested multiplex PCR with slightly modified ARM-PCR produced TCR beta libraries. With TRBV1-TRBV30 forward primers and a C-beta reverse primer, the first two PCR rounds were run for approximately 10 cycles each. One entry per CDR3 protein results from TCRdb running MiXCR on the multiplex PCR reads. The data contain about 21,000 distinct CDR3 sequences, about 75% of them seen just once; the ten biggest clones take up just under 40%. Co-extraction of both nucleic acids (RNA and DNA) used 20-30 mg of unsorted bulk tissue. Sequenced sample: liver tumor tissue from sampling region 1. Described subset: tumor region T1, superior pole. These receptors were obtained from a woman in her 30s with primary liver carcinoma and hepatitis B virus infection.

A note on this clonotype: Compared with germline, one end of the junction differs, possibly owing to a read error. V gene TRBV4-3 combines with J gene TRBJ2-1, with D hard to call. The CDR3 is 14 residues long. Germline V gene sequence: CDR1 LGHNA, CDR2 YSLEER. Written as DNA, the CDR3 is TGTGCCAGCAGCCACACAGACTTGGTCATTGAGCAGTTCTTC. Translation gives CASSHTDLVIEQFF.

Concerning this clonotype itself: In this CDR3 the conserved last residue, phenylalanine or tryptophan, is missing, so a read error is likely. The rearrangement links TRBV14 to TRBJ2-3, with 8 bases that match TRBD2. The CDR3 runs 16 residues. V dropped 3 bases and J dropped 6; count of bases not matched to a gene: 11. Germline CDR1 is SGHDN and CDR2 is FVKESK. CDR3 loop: CASSQVQRESRDTQYC. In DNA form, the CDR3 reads TGTGCCAGCAGCCAGGTTCAGCGGGAGAGCCGTGATACGCAGTATTGT.

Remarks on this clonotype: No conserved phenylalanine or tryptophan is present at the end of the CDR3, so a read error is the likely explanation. The CDR3 here is CASSVDGDHPPTDTQYL. DNA of the CDR3: TGTGCCAGCAGCGTAGACGGAGACCATCCACCCACAGATACGCAGTATCTT. The gene calls are TRBV5-4 and TRBJ2-3; D is undetermined. Between the trimmed V and J ends, which lost 4 bases and 2 bases, there was a span of 20 bases. This CDR3 contains 17 residues. Germline V gives CDR1 SGHNT, CDR2 YYREEE (reference sequence).

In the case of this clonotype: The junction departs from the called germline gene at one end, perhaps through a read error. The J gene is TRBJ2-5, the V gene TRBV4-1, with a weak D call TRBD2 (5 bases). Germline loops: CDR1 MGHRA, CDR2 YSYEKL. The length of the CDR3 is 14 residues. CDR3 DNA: TGCGTAAGCAGCCAAGAAGAGAGGGCCGTGACCCAGTATTTC. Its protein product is CVSSQEERAVTQYF.

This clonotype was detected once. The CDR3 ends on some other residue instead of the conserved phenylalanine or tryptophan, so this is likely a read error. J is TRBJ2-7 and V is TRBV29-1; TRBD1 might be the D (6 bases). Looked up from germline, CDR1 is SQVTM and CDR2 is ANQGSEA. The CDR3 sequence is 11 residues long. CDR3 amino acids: CGVGTGYEQYL. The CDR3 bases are TGCGGCGTCGGAACAGGGTATGAGCAGTACTTA.

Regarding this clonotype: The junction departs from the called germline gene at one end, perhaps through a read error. The DNA of the CDR3 is TGTGGCAGCAGCCTCCCGGCTTGTGCAGGCTCCTACAATGAGCAGTTCTTC. Encoded protein: CGSSLPACAGSYNEQFF. This chain joins TRBV11-1 and TRBJ2-1, with D unclear. CDR3 size: 17 residues. The germline gives CDR1 SGHAT, CDR2 FQDESV (reference sequence).

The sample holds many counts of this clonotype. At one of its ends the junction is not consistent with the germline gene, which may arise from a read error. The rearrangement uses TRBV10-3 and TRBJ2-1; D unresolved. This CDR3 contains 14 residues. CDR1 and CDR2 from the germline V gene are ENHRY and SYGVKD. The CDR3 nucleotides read TGTCCCATCAGTCCCACGGCGACCCGCGATGAGCAGCTCTTC. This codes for CPISPTATRDEQLF.

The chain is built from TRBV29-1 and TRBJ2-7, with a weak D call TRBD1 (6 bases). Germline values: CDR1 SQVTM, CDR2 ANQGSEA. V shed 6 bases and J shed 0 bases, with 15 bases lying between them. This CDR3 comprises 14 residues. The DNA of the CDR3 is TGCAGCGTCGGACACGACAGGCGCTCCTACGAGCAGTACTTC. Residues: CSVGHDRRSYEQYF.

The CDR3 region is CARSTGGSNQPQYF. The CDR3 coding sequence is TGTGCCAGGAGCACAGGAGGCAGCAATCAGCCCCAGTATTTT. This chain joins TRBV5-6 and TRBJ1-5; D is tentatively TRBD1 or TRBD2 (5 bases each). Matching the DNA end better, TRBJ2-3 makes the J call doubtful. The CDR3 consists of 14 residues. Germline CDR1 and CDR2: SGHDT and YYEEEE.

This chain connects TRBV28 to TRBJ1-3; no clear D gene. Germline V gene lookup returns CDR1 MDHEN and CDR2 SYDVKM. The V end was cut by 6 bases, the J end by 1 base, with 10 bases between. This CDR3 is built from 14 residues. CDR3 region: CASSEFRSGNTIYF. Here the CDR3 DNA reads TGTGCCAGCAGCGAGTTTAGGTCTGGAAACACCATATATTTT. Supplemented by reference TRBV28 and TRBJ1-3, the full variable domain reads DVKVTQSSRYLVKRTGEKVFLECVQDMDHENMFWYRQDPGLGLRLIYFSYDVKMKEKGDIPEGYSVSREKKERFSLILESASTNQTSMYLCASSEFRSGNTIYFGEGSWLTVV.

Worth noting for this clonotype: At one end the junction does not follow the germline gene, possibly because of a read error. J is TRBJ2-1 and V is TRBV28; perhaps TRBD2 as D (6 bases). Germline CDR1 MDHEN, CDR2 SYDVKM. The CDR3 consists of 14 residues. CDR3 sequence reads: CASGEVNSYNEQFF. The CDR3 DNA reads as TGTGCCAGCGGGGAGGTGAACTCCTACAATGAGCAGTTTTTC. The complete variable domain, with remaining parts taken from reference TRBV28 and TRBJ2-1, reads DVKVTQSSRYLVKRTGEKVFLECVQDMDHENMFWYRQDPGLGLRLIYFSYDVKMKEKGDIPEGYSVSREKKERFSLILESASTNQTSMYLCASGEVNSYNEQFFGPGTRLTVL.

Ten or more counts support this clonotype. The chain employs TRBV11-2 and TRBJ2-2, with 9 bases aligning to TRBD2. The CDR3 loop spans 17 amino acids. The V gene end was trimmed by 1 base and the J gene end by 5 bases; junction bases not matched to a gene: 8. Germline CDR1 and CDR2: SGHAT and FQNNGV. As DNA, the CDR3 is TGTGCCAGCAGCTTAGGAGACAGCGGGAGGTGGACCGGGGAGCTGTTTTTT. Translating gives CASSLGDSGRWTGELFF. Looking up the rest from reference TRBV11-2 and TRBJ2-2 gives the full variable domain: EAGVAQSPRYKIIEKRQSVAFWCNPISGHATLYWYQQILGQGPKLLIQFQNNGVVDDSQLPKDRFSAERLKGVDSTLKIQPAKLEDSAVYLCASSLGDSGRWTGELFFGEGSRLTVL.

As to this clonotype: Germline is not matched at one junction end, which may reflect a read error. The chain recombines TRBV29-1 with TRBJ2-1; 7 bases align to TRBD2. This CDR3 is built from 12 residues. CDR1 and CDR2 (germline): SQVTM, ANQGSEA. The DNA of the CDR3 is TGTAGCGCCCGAAGGGACTACAATGAACAGTTATTC. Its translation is CSARRDYNEQLF.

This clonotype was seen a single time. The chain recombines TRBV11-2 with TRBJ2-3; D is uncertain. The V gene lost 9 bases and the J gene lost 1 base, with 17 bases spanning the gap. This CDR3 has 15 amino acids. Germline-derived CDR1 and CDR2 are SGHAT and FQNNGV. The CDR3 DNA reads TGTGCCAGGACCTCCCTTCTCTCTGGCACAGATACGCAGTATTTT. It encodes CARTSLLSGTDTQYF.

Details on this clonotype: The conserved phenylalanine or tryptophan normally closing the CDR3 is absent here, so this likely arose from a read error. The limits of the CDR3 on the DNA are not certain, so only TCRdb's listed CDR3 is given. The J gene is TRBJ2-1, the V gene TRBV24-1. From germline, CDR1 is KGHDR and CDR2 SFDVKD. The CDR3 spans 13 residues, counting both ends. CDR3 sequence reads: CATSDVNGSEQVL.

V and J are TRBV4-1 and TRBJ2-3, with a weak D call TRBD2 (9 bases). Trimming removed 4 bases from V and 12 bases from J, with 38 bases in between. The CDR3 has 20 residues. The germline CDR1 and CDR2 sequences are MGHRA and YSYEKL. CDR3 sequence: CASSLQQGGSILAGTDAQYF. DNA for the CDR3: TGCGCCAGCAGCCTGCAACAGGGGGGCTCTATACTAGCGGGCACAGATGCACAGTATTTT.

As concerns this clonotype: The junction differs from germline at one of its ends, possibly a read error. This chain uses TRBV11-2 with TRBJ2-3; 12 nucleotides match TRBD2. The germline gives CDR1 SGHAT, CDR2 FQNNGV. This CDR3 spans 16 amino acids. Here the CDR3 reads CASCAGLAGILDMQYF. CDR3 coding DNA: TGTGCCAGCTGCGCGGGACTAGCGGGTATTCTTGATATGCAGTATTTT.

The CDR3 region has the DNA TGTGCCAGTAGATATACAGGGGGGAGGGCTGCTTTCTTT. It encodes CASRYTGGRAAFF. The chain couples TRBV11-2 to TRBJ1-1; 8 nucleotides line up with TRBD1. In germline, CDR1 is SGHAT, CDR2 FQNNGV. This CDR3 is 13 amino acids long. J gave up 11 bases and V 9 bases, and 14 bases lay outside the gene matches.

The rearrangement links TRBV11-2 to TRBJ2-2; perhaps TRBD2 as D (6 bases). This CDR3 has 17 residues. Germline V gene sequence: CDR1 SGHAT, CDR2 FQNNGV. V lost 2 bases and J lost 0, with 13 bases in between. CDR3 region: CASSLTLGGTNTGELFF. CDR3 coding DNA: TGTGCCAGCAGCTTAACATTAGGAGGGACGAACACCGGGGAGCTGTTTTTT.

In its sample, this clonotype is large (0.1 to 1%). In nucleotides, the CDR3 is TGTGCCAGCAGCTGGGGACTAGCCGCACCTTACGAGCAGTACTTC. Its translation is CASSWGLAAPYEQYF. The rearrangement uses TRBV7-9 and TRBJ2-7, with 9 bases identical to TRBD2. The length of the CDR3 is 15 residues. In germline, CDR1 is SEHNR, CDR2 FQNEAQ (reference sequence). With V trimmed by 4 bases and J by 4 bases, 8 bases remained unmatched.

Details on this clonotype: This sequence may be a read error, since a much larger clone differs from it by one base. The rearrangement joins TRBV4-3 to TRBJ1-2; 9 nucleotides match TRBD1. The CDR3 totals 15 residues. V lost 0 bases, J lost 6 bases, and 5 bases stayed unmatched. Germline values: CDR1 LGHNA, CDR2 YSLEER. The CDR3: CASSQDWDRVNGYTF. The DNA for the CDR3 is TGCGCCAGCAGCCAAGATTGGGACAGGGTGAATGGCTACACCTTC.

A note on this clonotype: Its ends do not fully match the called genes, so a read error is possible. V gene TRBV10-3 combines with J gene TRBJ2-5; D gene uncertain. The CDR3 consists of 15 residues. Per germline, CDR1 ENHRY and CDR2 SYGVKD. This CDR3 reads CAINESAIRQATQYF. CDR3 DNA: TGTGCCATCAATGAGTCGGCTATCAGACAAGCGACCCAGTACTTC.

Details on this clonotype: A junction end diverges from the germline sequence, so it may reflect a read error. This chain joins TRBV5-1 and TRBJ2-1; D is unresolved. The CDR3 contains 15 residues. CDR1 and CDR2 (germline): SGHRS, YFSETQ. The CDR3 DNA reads TGCGCCAGCAGCTTGGGCCAGAGCTCCTACATTGAGAAGTTCTTC. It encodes CASSLGQSSYIEKFF.

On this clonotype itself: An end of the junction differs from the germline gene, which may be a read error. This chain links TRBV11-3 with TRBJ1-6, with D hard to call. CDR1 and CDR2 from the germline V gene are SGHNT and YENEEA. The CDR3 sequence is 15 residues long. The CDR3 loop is CASSFECSYNSPLHF. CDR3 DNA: TGTGCCAGCAGCTTTGAGTGTAGCTATAACTCACCCCTTCACTTT. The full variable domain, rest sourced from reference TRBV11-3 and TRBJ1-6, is EAGVVQSPRYKIIEKKQPVAFWCNPISGHNTLYWYLQNLGQGPELLIRYENEEAVDDSQLPKDRFSAERLKGVDSTLKIQPAELGDSAVYLCASSFECSYNSPLHFGNGTRLTVT.